This section outlines one T cell receptor beta chain sequence together with its context. This clone's antigen is unknown. One base away there is no much larger clone; base qualities are not given. The data stem from a study of blood T cell repertoires in COVID-19 (dated by TCRdb to 2018 to 2021). A note on the overall study: Samples covering the acute and convalescent phases of COVID-19 were provided by collaborators in the United States, Italy and Spain. The prospective study material was composed of cDNA or gDNA derived from T cells, B-cell-depleted T cells, or PBMCs. Deeply sampled blood TCRbeta repertoires from subjects exposed to, actively infected with, or recovered from COVID-19 were included in the dataset. The repertoires were released in a freely available public database meant as a resource for research on the immune response to SARS-CoV-2. Samples were obtained from the ongoing ImmuneRACE study (first 160 participants) and from over 1,000 subjects provided by 6 global collaborators. Nearly every sample came with metadata listing a de-identified subject ID, COVID-19 status, age in years and sex. Where available, HLA class I and class II types were obtained from metadata supplied by the sample provider rather than from assay-based typing. General conclusions and limits of the study: How much clinical and demographic metadata was included differed by source and by participant, and the metadata was provided uncurated.

V and J are trimmed by 4 bases and 2 bases, and the gene matches miss 19 bases of the junction. The CDR3 goes from the cysteine to the phenylalanine over 19 residues. Only the CDR3 part of the read is kept: 57 bases, read in frame from the first base. CDR1 and CDR2, per the germline V gene (reference sequence), are LNHDA and SQIVND. Each collaborating institution followed its own protocols to collect whole blood in K2EDTA tubes. For TCRbeta analysis, collaborators shipped samples in one of three forms: frozen whole blood, isolated PBMCs, or DNA extracted from either of those sample types. TCRbeta CDR3 regions were amplified from genomic DNA by means of the immunoSEQ Assay, a bias-controlled multiplex PCR. The study's own analysis went as follows. Within the assay, amplification of reference gene primers was used to estimate how many nucleated cells each sample contained. To quantify the absolute abundance of each unique TCRbeta CDR3 rearrangement, sequence reads were collapsed and filtered. For each sample, productive Simpson clonality was calculated as the square root of Simpson's diversity index across productive rearrangements. What TCRdb holds here is the immuneACCESS table cut down to in-frame rearrangements. Part of the clones is not present; checked against another copy, under half of the missing clones reflect an unresolved V gene, and the others are unexplained. That table furnishes V, J and clone size, whereas the DNA furnished D and trimming. The sample contains 65,000 to 85,000 clones, about nine tenths of them found a single time. The ten largest clones capture 11% of the sample.

The rearranged chain carries TRBV19 and TRBJ1-2; 7 bases in the junction line up with TRBD1. The receptor was isolated from a woman aged 18-30 years with acute or convalescent COVID-19. What was sequenced was peripheral blood. The CDR3 protein sequence reads: CASSTLTRDSRNQNYGYTF. The nucleotide sequence reads as follows: TGTGCCAGTAGTACCCTAACGCGGGACAGCAGAAACCAGAACTATGGCTACACCTTC.